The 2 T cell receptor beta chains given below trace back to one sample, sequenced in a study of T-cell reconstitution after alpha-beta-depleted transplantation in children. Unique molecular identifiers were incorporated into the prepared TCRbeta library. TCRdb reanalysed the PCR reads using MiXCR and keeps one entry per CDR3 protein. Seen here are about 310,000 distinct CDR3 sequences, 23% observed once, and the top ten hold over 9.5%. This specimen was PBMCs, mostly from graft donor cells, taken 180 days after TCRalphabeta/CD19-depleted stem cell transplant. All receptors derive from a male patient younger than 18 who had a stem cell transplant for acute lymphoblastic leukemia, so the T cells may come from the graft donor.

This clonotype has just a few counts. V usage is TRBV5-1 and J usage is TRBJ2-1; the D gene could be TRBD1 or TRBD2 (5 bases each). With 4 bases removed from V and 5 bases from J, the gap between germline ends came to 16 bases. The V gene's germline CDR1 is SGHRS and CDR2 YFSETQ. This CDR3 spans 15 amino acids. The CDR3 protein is CASSTWPGQNNEQFF. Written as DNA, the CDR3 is TGCGCCAGCAGCACCTGGCCGGGGCAGAACAATGAGCAGTTCTTC.

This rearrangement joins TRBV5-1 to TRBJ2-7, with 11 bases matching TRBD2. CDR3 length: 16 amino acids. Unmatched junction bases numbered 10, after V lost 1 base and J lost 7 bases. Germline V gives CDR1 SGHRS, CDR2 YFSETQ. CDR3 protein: CASSLWGTSGGPEQYF. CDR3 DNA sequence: TGCGCCAGCAGCTTGTGGGGGACTAGCGGAGGCCCGGAGCAGTACTTC. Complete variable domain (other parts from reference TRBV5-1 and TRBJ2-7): KAGVTQTPRYLIKTRGQQVTLSCSPISGHRSVSWYQQTPGQGLQFLFEYFSETQRNKGNFPGRFSGRQFSNSRSEMNVSTLELGDSALYLCASSLWGTSGGPEQYFGPGTRLTVT.